This section outlines one TCR beta chain sequence together with its context. This specimen belongs to a study of CD8 T cells in Susac syndrome. Germline loops: CDR1 PRHDT, CDR2 FYEKMQ (reference sequence). This CDR3 has 15 amino acids. V lost 5 bases, J lost 0 bases, and 12 bases lay in between. An amount of RNA that ranged from roughly 0.5 to 1 ug was reverse transcribed with random hexamers. immunoSEQ multiplex PCR amplified TCR beta CDR3 across 54 Vbeta, 13 Jbeta. TCRdb re-analysed the immunoSEQ multiplex PCR reads in MiXCR, keeping a single row per CDR3 protein. The sample records approximately 70,000 distinct CDR3 sequences, 85% to 95% being singletons.

Material: CD8+ T cells from PBMCs. The TCR comes from a human donor in good health. This chain links TRBV13 with TRBJ2-3; D gene uncertain. The CDR3 sequence is CASSVTVISTDTQYF. DNA of the CDR3: TGTGCCAGCAGCGTAACGGTCATAAGCACAGATACGCAGTATTTT. Drawing the rest from reference TRBV13 and TRBJ2-3, the complete variable domain is AAGVIQSPRHLIKEKRETATLKCYPIPRHDTVYWYQQGPGQDPQFLISFYEKMQSDKGSIPDRFSAQQFSDYHSELNMSSLELGDSALYFCASSVTVISTDTQYFGPGTRLTVL.